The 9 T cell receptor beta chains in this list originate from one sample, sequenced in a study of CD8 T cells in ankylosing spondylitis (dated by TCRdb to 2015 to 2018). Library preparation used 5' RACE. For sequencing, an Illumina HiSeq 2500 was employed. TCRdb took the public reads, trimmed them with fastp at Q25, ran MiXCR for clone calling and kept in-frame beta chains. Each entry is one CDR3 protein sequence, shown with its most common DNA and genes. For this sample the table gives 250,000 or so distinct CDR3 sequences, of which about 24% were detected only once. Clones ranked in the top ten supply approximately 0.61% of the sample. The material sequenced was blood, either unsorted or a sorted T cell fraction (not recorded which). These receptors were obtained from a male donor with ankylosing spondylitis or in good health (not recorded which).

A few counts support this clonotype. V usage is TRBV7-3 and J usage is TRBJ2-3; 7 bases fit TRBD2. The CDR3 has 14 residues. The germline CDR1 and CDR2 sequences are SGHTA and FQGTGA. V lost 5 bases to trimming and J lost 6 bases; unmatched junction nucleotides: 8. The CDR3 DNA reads TGTGCCAGCAGCCTAGACTACGGGGGGGATACGCAGTATTTT. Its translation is CASSLDYGGDTQYF.

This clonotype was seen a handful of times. CDR3 sequence: CASRQKGWETQYF. Written as DNA, the CDR3 is TGTGCCAGCAGACAAAAAGGGTGGGAGACCCAGTACTTC. The chain combines TRBV12-3 or TRBV12-4 with TRBJ2-5; no firm D call. Trimming removed 6 bases at V and 5 bases at J, with 13 bases between. CDR3 length: 13 residues.

CDR3 sequence reads: CAISEPGQGFDGELFF. The DNA for the CDR3 is TGTGCCATCAGTGAGCCGGGACAGGGATTTGACGGGGAGCTGTTTTTT. This chain links TRBV10-3 with TRBJ2-2; 9 bases are a match to TRBD1. Germline V gives CDR1 ENHRY, CDR2 SYGVKD. With V trimmed by 2 bases and J by 7 bases, 8 bases remained unmatched. The CDR3 loop spans 16 amino acids.

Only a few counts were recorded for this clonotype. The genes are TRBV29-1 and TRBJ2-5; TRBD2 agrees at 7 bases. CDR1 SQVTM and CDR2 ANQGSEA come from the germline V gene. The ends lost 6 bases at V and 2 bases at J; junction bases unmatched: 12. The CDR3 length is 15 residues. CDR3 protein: CSVALGAGPQETQYF. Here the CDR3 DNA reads TGCAGCGTCGCCCTGGGAGCGGGACCTCAAGAGACCCAGTACTTC.

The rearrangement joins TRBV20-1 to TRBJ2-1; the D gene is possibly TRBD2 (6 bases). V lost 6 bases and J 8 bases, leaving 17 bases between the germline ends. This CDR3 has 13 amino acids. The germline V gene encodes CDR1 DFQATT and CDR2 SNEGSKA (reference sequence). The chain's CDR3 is CSAALRGNDEQFF. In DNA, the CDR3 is TGCAGTGCCGCCCTACGGGGGAACGATGAGCAGTTCTTC.

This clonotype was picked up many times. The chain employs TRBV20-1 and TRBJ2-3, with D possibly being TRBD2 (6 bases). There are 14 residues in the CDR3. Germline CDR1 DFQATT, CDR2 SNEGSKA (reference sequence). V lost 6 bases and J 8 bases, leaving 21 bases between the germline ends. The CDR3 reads CSAERPSVHGTQYF. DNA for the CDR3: TGCAGTGCGGAGCGGCCTAGCGTTCATGGTACGCAGTATTTT.

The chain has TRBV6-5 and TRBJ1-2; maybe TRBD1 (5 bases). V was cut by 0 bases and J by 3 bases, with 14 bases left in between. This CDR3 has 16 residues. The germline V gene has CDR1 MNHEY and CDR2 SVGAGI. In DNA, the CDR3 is TGTGCCAGCAGTTACTCGGGAACGTGGGGGGACTATGGCTACACCTTC. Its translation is CASSYSGTWGDYGYTF.

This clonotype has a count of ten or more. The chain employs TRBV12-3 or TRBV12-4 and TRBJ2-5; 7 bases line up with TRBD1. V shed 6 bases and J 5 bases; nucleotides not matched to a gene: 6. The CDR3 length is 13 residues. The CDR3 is CASRLGGWETQYF. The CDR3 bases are TGTGCCAGCAGACTAGGGGGCTGGGAGACCCAGTACTTC.

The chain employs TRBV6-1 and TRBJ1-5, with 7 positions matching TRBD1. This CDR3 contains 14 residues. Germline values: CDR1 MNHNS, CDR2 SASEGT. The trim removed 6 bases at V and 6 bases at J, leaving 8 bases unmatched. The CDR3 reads CASRPDRDIQPQHF. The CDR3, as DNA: TGTGCCAGCAGGCCAGACAGGGACATTCAGCCCCAGCATTTT.